This paragraph reports one T cell receptor (beta chain). The ends were cut back, 10 bases at V and 0 bases at J, with 18 bases in the middle. This CDR3 contains 15 residues. Germline CDR1 ENHRY, CDR2 SYGVKD. This sample stems from a study of blood T cells in healthy people across ages. Primed by a sample-barcoded 5' primer and a J-beta primer mix, a second PCR proceeded for 7 to 11 cycles. MiXCR, applied by TCRdb to the 5' RACE reads, yields one record per CDR3 protein. The table records approximately 770,000 distinct CDR3 sequences, 58% of them present only once. The sample consisted of blood. The V call is TRBV10-3, the J call TRBJ1-1; perhaps TRBD1 as D (6 bases). The sequence came from a man aged 30-40 years in good health. CDR3 in DNA: TGTGCCACGTGGGACACAGGCAGCATGAACACTGAAGCTTTCTTT. Translating gives CATWDTGSMNTEAFF.